This TCR beta chain was found in a study of monozygotic twins with inflammatory bowel disease. No DNA is given; TCRdb re-called the 5' RACE reads and lists each CDR3 protein once. Found here are just over 300,000 distinct CDR3 sequences; the top ten clones hold less than 6.5%. CDR1 SGHKS and CDR2 YYEKEE come from the germline V gene (reference sequence). This CDR3 has 15 amino acids. Sequenced: blood. The chain is built from TRBV5-5 and TRBJ1-1. This sequence was found in a human donor with ulcerative colitis or Crohn's disease, or a healthy co-twin of an affected twin (not recorded which). The CDR3 region is CASSLAVGLNTEAFF.